The entry that follows covers one T cell receptor (beta chain) sequence. The source of the sample is a study of blood T cell repertoires in COVID-19. CDR1 and CDR2 from the germline V gene are LGHDT and YNNKEL (reference sequence). With V trimmed by 9 bases and J by 1 base, 9 bases remained unmatched. The CDR3 consists of 14 residues. Original processing notes: Reference gene primer amplification in the assay estimated nucleated cell counts. Here immunoSEQ multiplex PCR was the method, and the copy in TCRdb shows in-frame clones only, minus some. That table furnishes V, J and clone size, whereas the DNA furnished D and trimming. The table records approximately 390,000 clones, 80% to 90% of them present only once.

J is TRBJ2-7 and V is TRBV3-1 (or the pseudogene TRBV3-2), with TRBD1 identical over 7 bases. This clonotype was sampled from a woman aged 55-70 years with COVID-19, enrolled during active disease. The sequenced sample was peripheral blood. CDR3 sequence (DNA): TGTGCCAGTGGGGGTGGACAGGTTTCCTACGAGCAGTACTTC. Residues: CASGGGQVSYEQYF.